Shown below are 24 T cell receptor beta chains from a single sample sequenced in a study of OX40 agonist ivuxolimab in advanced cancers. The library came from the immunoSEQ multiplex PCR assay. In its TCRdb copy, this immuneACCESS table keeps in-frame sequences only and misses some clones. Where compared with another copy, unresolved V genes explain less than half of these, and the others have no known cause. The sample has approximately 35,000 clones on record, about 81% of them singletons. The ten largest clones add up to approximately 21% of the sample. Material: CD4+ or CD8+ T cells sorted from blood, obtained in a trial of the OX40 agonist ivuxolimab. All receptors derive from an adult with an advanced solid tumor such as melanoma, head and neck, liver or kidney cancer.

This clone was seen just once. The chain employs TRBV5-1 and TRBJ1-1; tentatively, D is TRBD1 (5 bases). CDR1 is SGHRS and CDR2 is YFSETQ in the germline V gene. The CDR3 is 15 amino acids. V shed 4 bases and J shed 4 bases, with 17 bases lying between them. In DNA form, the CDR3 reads TGCGCCAGCAGCCCATTCAGGGCGGGGAGCACTGAAGCTTTCTTT. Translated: CASSPFRAGSTEAFF.

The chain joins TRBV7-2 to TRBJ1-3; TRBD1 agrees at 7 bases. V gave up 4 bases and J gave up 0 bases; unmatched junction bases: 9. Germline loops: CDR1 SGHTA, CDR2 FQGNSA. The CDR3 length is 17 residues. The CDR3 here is CASSSNGGTASGNTIYF. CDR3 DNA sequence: TGTGCCAGCAGCTCCAACGGCGGGACAGCCTCTGGAAACACCATATATTTT.

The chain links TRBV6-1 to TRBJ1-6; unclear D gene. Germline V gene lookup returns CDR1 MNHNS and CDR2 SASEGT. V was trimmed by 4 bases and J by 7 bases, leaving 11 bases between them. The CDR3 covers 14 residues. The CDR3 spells CASSGLVRNSPLHF. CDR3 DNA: TGTGCCAGCAGTGGACTAGTAAGGAATTCACCCCTCCACTTT.

This CDR3 reads CASSFGRPFNSPLHF. In DNA form, the CDR3 reads TGCGCCAGCAGCTTTGGACGGCCGTTTAATTCACCCCTCCACTTT. The chain has TRBV5-1 and TRBJ1-6; no clear D. CDR1 SGHRS and CDR2 YFSETQ come from the germline V gene. Trimming stripped 2 bases from V and 6 bases from J, with 12 bases between. The CDR3 runs 15 residues.

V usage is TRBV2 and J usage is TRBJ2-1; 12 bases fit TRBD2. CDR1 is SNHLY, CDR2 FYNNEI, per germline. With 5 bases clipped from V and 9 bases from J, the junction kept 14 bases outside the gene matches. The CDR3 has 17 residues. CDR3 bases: TGTGCCAGCAGTTCCTCCCCCGGACTAGCGGGACGAACTGAGCAGTTCTTC. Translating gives CASSSSPGLAGRTEQFF.

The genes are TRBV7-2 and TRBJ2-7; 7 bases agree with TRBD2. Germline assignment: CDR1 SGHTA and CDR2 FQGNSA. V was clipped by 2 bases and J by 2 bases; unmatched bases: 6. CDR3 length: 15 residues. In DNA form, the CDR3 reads TGTGCCAGCAGCTTACGGCGGGAGAGAACCTACGAGCAGTACTTC. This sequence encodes CASSLRRERTYEQYF.

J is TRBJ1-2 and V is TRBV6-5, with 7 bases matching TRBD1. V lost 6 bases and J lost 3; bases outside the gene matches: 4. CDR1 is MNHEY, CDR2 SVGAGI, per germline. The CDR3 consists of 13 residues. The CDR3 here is CASSRDRYYGYTF. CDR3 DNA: TGTGCCAGCAGCCGGGACAGATACTATGGCTACACCTTC.

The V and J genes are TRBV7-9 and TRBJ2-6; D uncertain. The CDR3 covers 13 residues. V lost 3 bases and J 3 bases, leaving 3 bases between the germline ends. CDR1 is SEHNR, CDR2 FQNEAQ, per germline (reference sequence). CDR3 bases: TGTGCCAGCAGCTTGGATGGGGCCAACGTCCTGACTTTC. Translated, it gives CASSLDGANVLTF.

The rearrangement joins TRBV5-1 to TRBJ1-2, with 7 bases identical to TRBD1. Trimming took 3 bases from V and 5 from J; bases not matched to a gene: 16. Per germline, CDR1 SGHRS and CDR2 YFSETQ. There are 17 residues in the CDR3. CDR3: CASSYGVVGTEVYGYTF. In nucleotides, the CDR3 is TGCGCCAGCAGCTATGGAGTAGTCGGGACAGAGGTTTATGGCTACACCTTC. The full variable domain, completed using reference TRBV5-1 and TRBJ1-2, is KAGVTQTPRYLIKTRGQQVTLSCSPISGHRSVSWYQQTPGQGLQFLFEYFSETQRNKGNFPGRFSGRQFSNSRSEMNVSTLELGDSALYLCASSYGVVGTEVYGYTFGSGTRLTVV.

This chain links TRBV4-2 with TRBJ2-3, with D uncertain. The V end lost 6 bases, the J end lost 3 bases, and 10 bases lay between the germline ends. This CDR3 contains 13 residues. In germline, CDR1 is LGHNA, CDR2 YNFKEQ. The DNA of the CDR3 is TGTGCCAGCAGGCTAGTCACGACAGATACGCAGTATTTT. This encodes CASRLVTTDTQYF.

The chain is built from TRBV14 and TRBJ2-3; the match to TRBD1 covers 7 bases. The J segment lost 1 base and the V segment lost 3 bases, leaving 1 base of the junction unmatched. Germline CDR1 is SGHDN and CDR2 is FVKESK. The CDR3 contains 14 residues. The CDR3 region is CASSHDRGTDTQYF. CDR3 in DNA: TGTGCCAGCAGCCATGACAGGGGCACAGATACGCAGTATTTT.

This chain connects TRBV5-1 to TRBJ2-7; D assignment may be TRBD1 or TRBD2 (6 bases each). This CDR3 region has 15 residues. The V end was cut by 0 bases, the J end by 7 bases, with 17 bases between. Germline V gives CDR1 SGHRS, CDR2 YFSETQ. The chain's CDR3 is CASSLGGAGVEEQYF. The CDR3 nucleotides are TGCGCCAGCAGCTTGGGCGGGGCAGGGGTGGAGGAGCAGTACTTC.

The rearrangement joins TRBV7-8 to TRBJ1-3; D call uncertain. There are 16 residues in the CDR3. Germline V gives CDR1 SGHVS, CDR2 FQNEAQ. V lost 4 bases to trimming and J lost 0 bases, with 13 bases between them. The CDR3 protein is CASSYIASPSGNTIYF. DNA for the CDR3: TGTGCCAGCAGCTACATAGCCTCCCCCTCTGGAAACACCATATATTTT.

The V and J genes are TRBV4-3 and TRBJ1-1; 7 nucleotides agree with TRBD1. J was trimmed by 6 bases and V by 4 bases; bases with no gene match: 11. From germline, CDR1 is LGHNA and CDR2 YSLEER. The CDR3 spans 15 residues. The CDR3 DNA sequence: TGCGCCAGCAGCCCATACAGACAGGGTTCGGCTGAAGCTTTCTTT. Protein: CASSPYRQGSAEAFF.

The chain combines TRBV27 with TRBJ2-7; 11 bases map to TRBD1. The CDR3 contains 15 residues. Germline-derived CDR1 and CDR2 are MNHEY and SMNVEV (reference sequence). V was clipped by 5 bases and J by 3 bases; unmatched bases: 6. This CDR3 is CASSKWTGGVYEQYF. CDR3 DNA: TGTGCCAGCAGTAAGTGGACAGGGGGCGTCTACGAGCAGTACTTC.

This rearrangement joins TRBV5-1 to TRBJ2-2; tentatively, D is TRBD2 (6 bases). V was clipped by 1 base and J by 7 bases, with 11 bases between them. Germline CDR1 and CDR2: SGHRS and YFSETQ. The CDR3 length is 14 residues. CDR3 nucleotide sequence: TGCGCCAGCAGCTTGTCGGGAGTTAGCGGGGAGCTGTTTTTT. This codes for CASSLSGVSGELFF.

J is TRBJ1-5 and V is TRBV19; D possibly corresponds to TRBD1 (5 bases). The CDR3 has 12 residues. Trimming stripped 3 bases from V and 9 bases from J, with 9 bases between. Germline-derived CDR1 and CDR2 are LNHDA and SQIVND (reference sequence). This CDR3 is CASSMVQGPQHF. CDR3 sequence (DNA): TGTGCCAGTAGTATGGTCCAGGGGCCCCAGCATTTT. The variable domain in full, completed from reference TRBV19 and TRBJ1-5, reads DGGITQSPKYLFRKEGQNVTLSCEQNLNHDAMYWYRQDPGQGLRLIYYSQIVNDFQKGDIAEGYSVSREKKESFPLTVTSAQKNPTAFYLCASSMVQGPQHFGDGTRLSIL.

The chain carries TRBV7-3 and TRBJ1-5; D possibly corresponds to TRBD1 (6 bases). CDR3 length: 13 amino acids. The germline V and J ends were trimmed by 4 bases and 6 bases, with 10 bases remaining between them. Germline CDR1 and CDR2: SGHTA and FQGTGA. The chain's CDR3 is CASSSDRSQPQHF. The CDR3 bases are TGTGCCAGCAGCTCGGACAGAAGTCAGCCCCAGCATTTT. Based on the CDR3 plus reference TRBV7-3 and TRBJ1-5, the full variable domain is GAGVSQTPSNKVTEKGKYVELRCDPISGHTALYWYRQSLGQGPEFLIYFQGTGAADDSGLPNDRFFAVRPEGSVSTLKIQRTERGDSAVYLCASSSDRSQPQHFGDGTRLSIL.

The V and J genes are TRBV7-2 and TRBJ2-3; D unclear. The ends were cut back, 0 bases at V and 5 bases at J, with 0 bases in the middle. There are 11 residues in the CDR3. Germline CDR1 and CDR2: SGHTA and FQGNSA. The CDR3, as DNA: TGTGCCAGCAGCTTAGCAGATACGCAGTATTTT. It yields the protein CASSLADTQYF.

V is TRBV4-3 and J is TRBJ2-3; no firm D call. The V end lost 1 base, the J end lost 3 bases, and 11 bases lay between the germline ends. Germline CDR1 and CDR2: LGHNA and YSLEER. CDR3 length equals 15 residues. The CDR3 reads CASSQVKGTTDTQYF. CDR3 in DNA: TGCGCCAGCAGCCAAGTCAAGGGTACGACAGATACGCAGTATTTT.

Written as DNA, the CDR3 is TGTGCCTGGAGCCAGATAAGGCGCAATGAGCAGTTCTTC. Translation: CAWSQIRRNEQFF. J is TRBJ2-1 and V is TRBV30; D gene unclear. Germline CDR1 reads GTSNPN; CDR2 reads SVGIG (reference sequence). This CDR3 is built from 13 residues. Trimming took off 3 bases at V and 6 bases at J, with 12 bases between the two ends.

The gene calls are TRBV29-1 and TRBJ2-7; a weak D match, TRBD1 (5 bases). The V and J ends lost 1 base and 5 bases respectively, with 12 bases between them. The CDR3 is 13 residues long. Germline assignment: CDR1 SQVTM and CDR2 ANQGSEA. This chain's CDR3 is CSVEGQQPDEQYF. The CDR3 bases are TGCAGCGTTGAAGGACAGCAGCCGGACGAGCAGTACTTC.

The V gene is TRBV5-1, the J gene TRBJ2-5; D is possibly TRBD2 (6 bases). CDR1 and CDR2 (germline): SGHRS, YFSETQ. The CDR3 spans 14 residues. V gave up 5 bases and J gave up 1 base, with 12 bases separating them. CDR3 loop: CASRFMGGQETQYF. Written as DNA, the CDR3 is TGCGCCAGCAGGTTTATGGGGGGCCAAGAGACCCAGTACTTC.

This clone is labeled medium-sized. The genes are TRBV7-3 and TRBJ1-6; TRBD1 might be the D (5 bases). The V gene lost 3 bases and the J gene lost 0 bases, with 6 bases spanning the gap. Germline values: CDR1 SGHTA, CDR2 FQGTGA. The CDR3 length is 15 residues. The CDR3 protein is CASSLGPSYNSPLHF. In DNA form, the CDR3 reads TGTGCCAGCAGCTTGGGGCCCTCCTATAATTCACCCCTCCACTTT.